This T cell receptor beta chain was identified in a study of T-cell reconstitution after alpha-beta-depleted transplantation in children. Unique molecular identifiers were incorporated during preparation of the TCRbeta library. TCRdb fed the PCR reads into MiXCR, producing one record per CDR3 protein. The sample contains about 540,000 distinct CDR3 sequences, roughly 27% of which appear only once. CDR3 size: 14 residues. Germline V gene sequence: CDR1 SGHDT, CDR2 YYEEEE. V was cut by 4 bases and J by 2 bases, with 11 bases left in between. This material consisted of PBMCs, taken before TCRalphabeta/CD19-depleted stem cell transplant. This chain links TRBV5-6 with TRBJ2-3; no clear D. This receptor was obtained from a boy younger than two with Wiskott-Aldrich syndrome, due to receive a stem cell transplant. The CDR3 DNA sequence: TGTGCCAGCAGCCTGGACCAGACCACAGATACGCAGTATTTT. Residues: CASSLDQTTDTQYF.